This T cell receptor (beta chain) originates from a study of beta chain features in type 1 diabetes. Study-wide results and limits: Cells with high TCR expression could be over-represented when cDNA is sequenced. Shortening that was moderate but significant affected the TCRB CDR3s of Type 1 diabetes patients in all four CD4+ subsets.

Each of the sorted populations had a purity greater than 95%. The CDR3 totals 11 residues. V shed 4 bases and J shed 5 bases, with 4 bases lying between them. In germline, CDR1 is LNHDA, CDR2 SQIVND (reference sequence). The sample holds a few counts of this clone. The antigen remains unidentified. The entirety of the isolated RNA underwent reverse transcription, so expressed TCRB transcripts were sequenced. The data were produced by immunoSEQ multiplex PCR, yet TCRdb's version contains in-frame clones alone and is incomplete. The sample shows about 650,000 clones, around 11% of them seen only once. The gene calls are TRBV19 and TRBJ2-3; D is unresolved. The sequencing input was naive CD4+ T cells from blood. The sequence came from a young man with type 1 diabetes. The CDR3, as DNA: TGTGCCAGTAGTAGAAGAGATACGCAGTATTTT. Encoded protein: CASSRRDTQYF.